These 24 T cell receptor beta chains share one sample of origin, sequenced in a study of cytomegalovirus exposure and HLA in healthy donors. PCR primers comprised 60 Vbeta and 13 Jbeta primers. Sequenced by immunoSEQ multiplex PCR; TCRdb stores in-frame clones only, minus some. The profile shows 150,000 to 160,000 clones, over 60% of them singletons. The sample taken for sequencing was PBMCs. The receptor source for this set is a woman aged 40 to 50 in good health and CMV-seronegative.

This clone has just a few counts. The chain couples TRBV5-1 to TRBJ1-3, with TRBD1 matching 9 bases. The germline gives CDR1 SGHRS, CDR2 YFSETQ. With V trimmed by 4 bases and J by 10 bases, 6 bases remained unmatched. The CDR3 has 13 residues. This CDR3 reads CASSPPGTGTIYF. Written as DNA, the CDR3 is TGCGCCAGCAGCCCACCTGGGACAGGGACCATATATTTT.

This clone was recorded only once. This chain links TRBV6-5 with TRBJ2-5; TRBD1 matches 7 bases. This CDR3 comprises 13 residues. From germline, CDR1 is MNHEY and CDR2 SVGAGI. V lost 6 bases to trimming and J lost 7 bases; unmatched junction nucleotides: 8. In DNA form, the CDR3 reads TGTGCCAGCAGGCGGACAGGCCTAGGGACCCAGTACTTC. Protein product: CASRRTGLGTQYF.

The CDR3 sequence is CASSLEGGTGAFF. CDR3 DNA sequence: TGTGCCAGCAGCTTGGAGGGGGGGACAGGGGCTTTCTTT. The chain carries TRBV11-3 and TRBJ1-1, with 9 bases aligning to TRBD1. After removal of 3 bases from V and 11 bases from J, the junction contained 7 bases not matched to a gene. This CDR3 contains 13 residues. Germline V gene lookup returns CDR1 SGHNT and CDR2 YENEEA.

The rearrangement links TRBV7-9 to TRBJ1-1, with D perhaps matching TRBD1 (6 bases). V dropped 5 bases and J dropped 5 bases, with 18 bases sitting between them. This CDR3 comprises 15 residues. Germline CDR1 is SEHNR and CDR2 is FQNEAQ (reference sequence). The CDR3 coding sequence is TGTGCCAGCAGCGGGGGGGCAGGGGTGGGGACTGAAGCTTTCTTT. This translates into CASSGGAGVGTEAFF.

This chain joins TRBV5-1 and TRBJ1-1, with 8 nucleotides matching TRBD1. V was clipped by 2 bases and J by 2 bases; unmatched bases: 5. This CDR3 has 15 residues. Looked up from germline, CDR1 is SGHRS and CDR2 is YFSETQ. The CDR3 is CASSLDRGYNTEAFF. Here the CDR3 DNA reads TGCGCCAGCAGCTTAGACAGGGGATATAACACTGAAGCTTTCTTT.

The chain combines TRBV6-5 with TRBJ1-2; 9 positions match TRBD1. V gave up 4 bases and J gave up 4 bases; unmatched junction bases: 7. Per the germline V gene, CDR1 is MNHEY and CDR2 is SVGAGI. The CDR3 has 15 residues. As DNA, the CDR3 is TGTGCCAGCAGTTTCCAACCGGGACAGGGCTATGGCTACACCTTC. Translation gives CASSFQPGQGYGYTF.

The CDR3 sequence is CASSPQSDRGKGTEAFF. Here the CDR3 DNA reads TGTGCCAGCTCACCCCAAAGTGACAGGGGGAAGGGGACTGAAGCTTTCTTT. This sequence joins TRBV18 and TRBJ1-1, with 9 bases matching TRBD1. The CDR3 extends over 17 amino acids. Germline-derived CDR1 and CDR2 are KGHSH and LQKENI. V shed 3 bases and J 5 bases; nucleotides not matched to a gene: 13.

This clone was found a few times. V and J are TRBV6-6 and TRBJ2-1; tentatively, D is TRBD2 (5 bases). The CDR3 sequence is 14 residues long. Between the trimmed V and J ends, which lost 2 bases and 8 bases, there was a span of 13 bases. CDR1 and CDR2 from the germline V gene are MNHNY and SVGAGI (reference sequence). The CDR3 is CASSYTLERDEQFF. In DNA, the CDR3 is TGTGCCAGCAGTTACACACTAGAGCGCGATGAGCAGTTCTTC.

A single count supports this clone. The chain is built from TRBV29-1 and TRBJ2-3; D may be TRBD1 (5 bases). The V end was cut by 3 bases, the J end by 4 bases, with 14 bases between. The CDR3 length is 14 residues. Germline CDR1 and CDR2: SQVTM and ANQGSEA. CDR3 amino acids: CSVDLGLGADTQYF. CDR3 DNA: TGCAGCGTTGATCTCGGGTTAGGGGCAGATACGCAGTATTTT.

On this clone: The same CDR3 also results from other DNA sequences found in this sample. The chain has TRBV6-1 and TRBJ2-3; 7 bases are shared with TRBD1. This CDR3 region has 14 residues. Per germline, CDR1 MNHNS and CDR2 SASEGT. With V trimmed by 1 base and J by 6 bases, 4 bases remained unmatched. CDR3 sequence: CASSEGQGADTQYF. The CDR3 DNA sequence: TGTGCCAGCAGTGAAGGACAGGGTGCCGATACGCAGTATTTT.

The chain has TRBV5-1 and TRBJ2-1; 9 bases map to TRBD2. V shed 4 bases, J shed 10 bases, and the junction held 12 bases outside the gene matches. This CDR3 has 15 amino acids. In germline, CDR1 is SGHRS, CDR2 YFSETQ. For the CDR3, the DNA is TGCGCCAGCAGCGTAGTAGCGGGAGTCGTAGGGGAGCAGTTCTTC. Its protein is CASSVVAGVVGEQFF.

The CDR3 region has the DNA TGTGCCAGCAGTCTCCGGGACTTCCTTCGGACTGAAGCTTTCTTT. Translation: CASSLRDFLRTEAFF. The J gene is TRBJ1-1, the V gene TRBV27, with D perhaps matching TRBD1 (5 bases). This CDR3 region has 15 residues. The germline gives CDR1 MNHEY, CDR2 SMNVEV (reference sequence). Trimming shortened V by 5 bases and J by 5 bases, and 18 bases separated the two germline ends.

This chain uses TRBV5-4 with TRBJ2-4; TRBD2 matches 7 bases. The length of the CDR3 is 16 residues. The V segment lost 7 bases and the J segment 0 bases; nucleotides outside the gene matches: 10. Germline lookup yields CDR1 SGHNT and CDR2 YYREEE (reference sequence). CDR3 region: CASSRSGALAKNIQYF. The DNA for the CDR3 is TGTGCCAGCTCTCGCAGCGGGGCACTAGCCAAAAACATTCAGTACTTC.

The chain recombines TRBV27 with TRBJ1-3; no clear D gene. Trimming took off 0 bases at V and 0 bases at J, with 9 bases between the two ends. CDR1 and CDR2 (germline): MNHEY, SMNVEV (reference sequence). This CDR3 contains 16 residues. This CDR3 reads CASSLSVGDSGNTIYF. In DNA form, the CDR3 reads TGTGCCAGCAGTTTATCCGTCGGGGACTCTGGAAACACCATATATTTT.

This clone was seen at least ten times. The chain couples TRBV6-4 to TRBJ1-1; D is ambiguous. V lost 0 bases and J 4 bases, leaving 9 bases between the germline ends. This CDR3 has 14 residues. Germline V gives CDR1 MRHNA, CDR2 SNTAGT. The CDR3: CASSDSAEGTEAFF. The CDR3 DNA reads as TGTGCCAGCAGTGACTCCGCCGAGGGCACTGAAGCTTTCTTT.

The gene calls are TRBV27 and TRBJ2-7, with D possibly being TRBD1 (7 bases). Germline V CDR1 and CDR2: MNHEY, SMNVEV (reference sequence). This CDR3 region has 18 residues. Trimming removed 5 bases at V and 4 bases at J, with 27 bases between. Written as DNA, the CDR3 is TGTGCCAGCAGTACCCCTGACAGGGAGGATGAACGGGAGTACGAGCAGTACTTC. It encodes CASSTPDREDEREYEQYF.

The chain joins TRBV13 to TRBJ2-7, with 7 bases identical to TRBD2. Losses at the gene ends were 6 bases for V and 5 bases for J; bases not matched to a gene: 4. Germline lookup yields CDR1 PRHDT and CDR2 FYEKMQ (reference sequence). The CDR3 consists of 12 residues. The CDR3 DNA reads as TGTGCCAGCAGGAGCGGGAACCACGAGCAGTACTTC. This encodes CASRSGNHEQYF.

Concerning this clone: Other DNA sequences in this sample translate to the same CDR3. The V call is TRBV29-1, the J call TRBJ2-6, with a possible D match to TRBD2 (6 bases). The CDR3 has 13 amino acids. The germline V gene encodes CDR1 SQVTM and CDR2 ANQGSEA. Trimming stripped 4 bases from V and 2 bases from J, with 6 bases between. The CDR3 here is CSVGGAGANVLTF. The CDR3 DNA reads as TGCAGCGTTGGGGGGGCTGGGGCCAACGTCCTGACTTTC. Complete variable domain (other parts from reference TRBV29-1 and TRBJ2-6): SAVISQKPSRDICQRGTSLTIQCQVDSQVTMMFWYRQQPGQSLTLIATANQGSEATYESGFVIDKFPISRPNLTFSTLTVSNMSPEDSSIYLCSVGGAGANVLTFGAGSRLTVL.

This rearrangement joins TRBV5-1 to TRBJ2-3; TRBD2 agrees at 12 bases. The V and J ends lost 5 bases and 2 bases, in that order; junction bases with no gene match: 6. The CDR3 has 16 residues. Germline loops: CDR1 SGHRS, CDR2 YFSETQ. Here the CDR3 reads CASSSSGRAATDTQYF. The CDR3 DNA reads as TGCGCCAGCAGTTCTAGCGGGAGGGCCGCCACAGATACGCAGTATTTT.

This clone was seen a few times. The V call is TRBV7-2, the J call TRBJ2-5; 9 nucleotides align to TRBD1. With 1 base clipped from V and 1 base from J, the junction kept 7 bases outside the gene matches. There are 17 residues in the CDR3. The germline V gene has CDR1 SGHTA and CDR2 FQGNSA. The CDR3 DNA sequence: TGTGCCAGCAGCTTAGGGGGGGGGACAGGGATCCAAGAGACCCAGTACTTC. Translated: CASSLGGGTGIQETQYF.

The CDR3 loop reads CASSMPGRYEQYF. In DNA, the CDR3 is TGTGCCAGTAGTATGCCAGGGCGCTACGAGCAGTACTTC. The chain is built from TRBV19 and TRBJ2-7; a possible D gene is TRBD1 (5 bases). The CDR3 is 13 residues long. From germline, CDR1 is LNHDA and CDR2 SQIVND (reference sequence). Trimming took off 3 bases at V and 3 bases at J, with 9 bases between the two ends.

This chain links TRBV28 with TRBJ1-5; 10 nucleotides line up with TRBD1. CDR1 and CDR2 (germline): MDHEN, SYDVKM. The CDR3 is 17 amino acids. With V trimmed by 0 bases and J by 5 bases, 7 bases remained unmatched. CDR3 sequence (DNA): TGTGCCAGCAGTTTATGGATAGGACAGGGGGGAGATCAGCCCCAGCATTTT. Protein sequence: CASSLWIGQGGDQPQHF. The whole variable domain, filled in from reference TRBV28 and TRBJ1-5, reads DVKVTQSSRYLVKRTGEKVFLECVQDMDHENMFWYRQDPGLGLRLIYFSYDVKMKEKGDIPEGYSVSREKKERFSLILESASTNQTSMYLCASSLWIGQGGDQPQHFGDGTRLSIL.

This chain joins TRBV10-3 and TRBJ2-1; 10 bases align to TRBD2. The CDR3 is 15 amino acids. The V segment lost 3 bases and the J segment 10 bases; nucleotides outside the gene matches: 9. Germline V CDR1 and CDR2: ENHRY, SYGVKD. CDR3 DNA sequence: TGTGCCATCAGTGACCCTAGCGGGGGCATCGAGGAGCAGTTCTTC. As protein: CAISDPSGGIEEQFF.

This chain links TRBV6-5 with TRBJ1-1; no clear D. Trimming pared 2 bases from V and 2 bases from J, leaving 12 bases between. Germline values: CDR1 MNHEY, CDR2 SVGAGI. CDR3 length equals 15 residues. CDR3 loop: CASSYLSAGNTEAFF. Here the CDR3 DNA reads TGTGCCAGCAGTTACCTGTCGGCGGGAAACACTGAAGCTTTCTTT.